The 6 T cell receptor beta chains below come from one sample, sequenced in a study of cytomegalovirus exposure and HLA in healthy donors. Vbeta (60) and Jbeta (13) primers were used in the PCR. Measured with immunoSEQ multiplex PCR; TCRdb has only the in-frame clones, and not every one. The profile shows fewer than 200,000 clones, around 90% of them singletons. Sequenced material: PBMCs. The receptors shown here come from a boy younger than 10 in good health and CMV-seronegative.

CDR3 loop: CASSPGWEQYF. CDR3 nucleotides: TGTGCCAGCTCCCCGGGTTGGGAGCAGTACTTC. V is TRBV18 and J is TRBJ2-7; D is uncertain. CDR1 and CDR2 (germline): KGHSH, LQKENI. The CDR3 consists of 11 residues. V lost 6 bases and J lost 7, with 10 bases in between.

The V call is TRBV19, the J call TRBJ1-6; D perhaps matches TRBD1 (6 bases). Germline lookup yields CDR1 LNHDA and CDR2 SQIVND (reference sequence). The CDR3 consists of 15 residues. The V end lost 0 bases, the J end lost 6 bases, and 9 bases lay between the germline ends. CDR3 sequence: CASSIERTANSPLHF. In nucleotides, the CDR3 is TGTGCCAGTAGTATAGAGAGGACAGCTAATTCACCCCTCCACTTT. Full variable domain (missing parts from reference TRBV19 and TRBJ1-6): DGGITQSPKYLFRKEGQNVTLSCEQNLNHDAMYWYRQDPGQGLRLIYYSQIVNDFQKGDIAEGYSVSREKKESFPLTVTSAQKNPTAFYLCASSIERTANSPLHFGNGTRLTVT.

This clone was seen only once. V is TRBV7-9 and J is TRBJ2-3; 8 bases fit TRBD2. The V gene's germline CDR1 is SEHNR and CDR2 FQNEAQ (reference sequence). This CDR3 has 15 amino acids. The J segment lost 4 bases and the V segment lost 5 bases, leaving 8 bases of the junction unmatched. The CDR3 bases are TGTGCCAGCAGCGGAGCGGGAGACGGGCCAGATACGCAGTATTTT. It yields the protein CASSGAGDGPDTQYF.

The V gene is TRBV29-1, the J gene TRBJ1-3; D unclear. Trimming removed 0 bases from V and 0 bases from J, with 9 bases in between. The CDR3 length is 15 residues. The germline V gene encodes CDR1 SQVTM and CDR2 ANQGSEA. The CDR3 DNA sequence: TGCAGCGTTGAAGATATTACAAGCTCTGGAAACACCATATATTTT. It encodes CSVEDITSSGNTIYF. Supplemented by reference TRBV29-1 and TRBJ1-3, the full variable domain reads SAVISQKPSRDICQRGTSLTIQCQVDSQVTMMFWYRQQPGQSLTLIATANQGSEATYESGFVIDKFPISRPNLTFSTLTVSNMSPEDSSIYLCSVEDITSSGNTIYFGEGSWLTVV.

The chain combines TRBV5-5 with TRBJ2-4, with TRBD2 matching over 10 bases. J lost 1 base, V lost 4 bases, and 5 bases had no gene match. Germline V gene lookup returns CDR1 SGHKS and CDR2 YYEKEE (reference sequence). This CDR3 comprises 16 residues. CDR3 sequence: CASSPSGSFAKNIQYF. The CDR3 DNA reads TGTGCCAGCAGCCCTAGCGGGAGTTTCGCCAAAAACATTCAGTACTTC.

The rearrangement joins TRBV6-5 to TRBJ2-5; the D gene is possibly TRBD1 (5 bases). The J call is uncertain, as TRBJ2-7 better fits the DNA end. The germline V gene encodes CDR1 MNHEY and CDR2 SVGAGI. This CDR3 region has 14 residues. In DNA form, the CDR3 reads TGTGCCAGCAGTTACGGTCAGGGATATGACGAGCAGTACTTC. Encoded protein: CASSYGQGYDEQYF.